This entry describes one T cell receptor beta chain. The antigen is undetermined. These data come from a study of OX40 agonist ivuxolimab in advanced cancers. Germline-derived CDR1 and CDR2 are SGHTA and FQGNSA. V trimming: 5 bases; J trimming: 5 bases; junction bases outside the gene matches: 13. The CDR3 covers 16 residues. The protocol was immunoSEQ multiplex PCR, while the TCRdb copy is restricted to in-frame clones and leaves out a portion. The table has some 86,000 clones, 90% seen once. At baseline, cycle 4 day 1, and cycle 7 day 1, blood was sampled. Study-level results: Within 6 weeks, CD4+ and CD8+ blood T cells expanded clonally at 0.1 to 3.0 mg/kg.

This sample comprised CD4+ or CD8+ T cells sorted from blood, obtained in a trial of the OX40 agonist ivuxolimab. This chain uses TRBV7-2 with TRBJ2-5, with 8 bases fitting TRBD2. This TCR was sampled from an adult with an advanced solid tumor such as melanoma, head and neck, liver or kidney cancer. CDR3 amino acids: CASSPLPFRGGETQYF. As DNA, the CDR3 is TGTGCCAGCAGCCCCCTCCCGTTTCGGGGGGGCGAGACCCAGTACTTC. The full variable domain, its missing parts supplied by reference TRBV7-2 and TRBJ2-5, is GAGVSQSPSNKVTEKGKDVELRCDPISGHTALYWYRQSLGQGLEFLIYFQGNSAPDKSGLPSDRFSAERTGGSVSTLTIQRTQQEDSAVYLCASSPLPFRGGETQYFGPGTRLLVL.